This entry lists 29 T cell receptor beta chains sequenced from one sample in a study of CD8 T cells in ankylosing spondylitis. TCRdb re-derived calls from the 5' RACE reads in MiXCR, one entry per CDR3 protein. The sample shows some 15,000 distinct CDR3 sequences, 8% to 9% of them seen only once. Sequencing input: blood. The receptors stem from a male donor with ankylosing spondylitis or in good health (not recorded which).

The chain links TRBV20-1 to TRBJ2-1; D is unclear. V was clipped by 7 bases and J by 7 bases, with 8 bases between them. The CDR3 loop spans 10 amino acids. CDR1 and CDR2 (germline): DFQATT, SNEGSKA (reference sequence). CDR3: CSVWGNEQFF. The CDR3 region has the DNA TGCAGTGTTTGGGGTAATGAGCAGTTCTTC.

This clonotype was observed many times. V is TRBV19 and J is TRBJ2-3; D remains ambiguous. The CDR3 loop spans 11 amino acids. Germline CDR1 LNHDA, CDR2 SQIVND (reference sequence). Trimming stripped 3 bases from V and 4 bases from J, with 2 bases between. The CDR3 here is CASSMADTQYF. CDR3 bases: TGTGCCAGTAGTATGGCAGATACGCAGTATTTT.

At least ten counts were recorded for this clonotype. The rearrangement uses TRBV29-1 and TRBJ2-3; 10 bases are shared with TRBD1. The CDR3 sequence is 15 residues long. V was clipped by 6 bases and J by 11 bases; unmatched bases: 17. Looked up from germline, CDR1 is SQVTM and CDR2 is ANQGSEA. CDR3 sequence reads: CSVTIGTGAFVWQYF. CDR3 DNA: TGCAGCGTCACGATAGGGACAGGGGCCTTCGTATGGCAGTATTTT.

This clonotype was seen many times. The rearrangement joins TRBV7-2 to TRBJ2-1, with D perhaps assigned TRBD1 or TRBD2 (5 bases each). Trimming pared 1 base from V and 6 bases from J, leaving 13 bases between. This CDR3 is 15 amino acids long. Per germline, CDR1 SGHTA and CDR2 FQGNSA. CDR3 nucleotide sequence: TGTGCCAGCAGCTTAGGGTTTAAGAGGGGCAATGAGCAGTTCTTC. Its protein product is CASSLGFKRGNEQFF.

In this sample, this clonotype is medium-sized (0.01 to 0.1%). The CDR3 DNA is TGTGCCAGCAGTCAATGGGGGCTCGCCACTGAAGCTTTCTTT. Translated, it gives CASSQWGLATEAFF. The chain joins TRBV12-3 or TRBV12-4 to TRBJ1-1; D may be TRBD1 (6 bases). Trimming shortened V by 5 bases and J by 4 bases, and 14 bases separated the two germline ends. This CDR3 has 14 amino acids.

This clonotype was counted at least ten times. V is TRBV15 and J is TRBJ2-1, with TRBD1 as a possible D gene (6 bases). The CDR3 is 15 residues long. Germline loops: CDR1 LNHNV, CDR2 YYDKDF (reference sequence). Between the trimmed V and J ends, which lost 3 bases and 4 bases, there was a span of 13 bases. CDR3 nucleotide sequence: TGTGCCACCAGCAGTACAGGGATACAGTACAATGAGCAGTTCTTC. Its protein product is CATSSTGIQYNEQFF. The full variable domain, with the rest looked up from reference TRBV15 and TRBJ2-1, is DAMVIQNPRYQVTQFGKPVTLSCSQTLNHNVMYWYQQKSSQAPKLLFHYYDKDFNNEADTPDNFQSRRPNTSFCFLDIRSPGLGDTAMYLCATSSTGIQYNEQFFGPGTRLTVL.

Only a few counts were recorded for this clonotype. The chain couples TRBV6-1 to TRBJ2-2; D is unclear. CDR1 and CDR2 from the germline V gene are MNHNS and SASEGT. The CDR3 has 14 amino acids. V lost 5 bases and J 7 bases, leaving 14 bases between the germline ends. CDR3 sequence reads: CASSRASDLGELFF. Here the CDR3 DNA reads TGTGCCAGCAGTAGAGCTTCGGACCTCGGGGAGCTGTTTTTT.

The J gene is TRBJ2-2, the V gene TRBV28; possible D gene TRBD1, 5 bases. The CDR3 spans 13 residues. Trimming stripped 10 bases from V and 6 bases from J, with 15 bases between. CDR1 is MDHEN, CDR2 SYDVKM, per germline. CDR3 nucleotide sequence: TGTGCCACTCAAGGAAGCAGGGCCGGGGAGCTGTTTTTT. This codes for CATQGSRAGELFF.

This clonotype was counted ten times or more. This chain connects TRBV5-1 to TRBJ2-1; 7 bases are a match to TRBD2. The CDR3 is 17 amino acids. The V gene's germline CDR1 is SGHRS and CDR2 YFSETQ. V shed 3 bases, J shed 0 bases, and the junction held 9 bases outside the gene matches. The DNA of the CDR3 is TGCGCCAGCAGCTCACAGCCTAGCGGAGGCTCCTACAATGAGCAGTTCTTC. It encodes CASSSQPSGGSYNEQFF.

This clonotype appeared many times. The rearrangement uses TRBV3-1 and TRBJ2-3; D call uncertain. The CDR3 length is 13 residues. V was trimmed by 0 bases and J by 6 bases, leaving 7 bases between them. CDR1 is LGHDT, CDR2 YNNKEL, per germline (reference sequence). The DNA for the CDR3 is TGTGCCAGCAGCCAAGATTGGCGGGATACGCAGTATTTT. Amino acid sequence: CASSQDWRDTQYF.

This clonotype was counted many times. The chain uses TRBV12-3 or TRBV12-4 and TRBJ1-1, with 7 positions matching TRBD1. The CDR3 consists of 12 residues. Unmatched junction bases numbered 2, after V lost 5 bases and J lost 5 bases. The CDR3 spells CASSQQGTEAFF. The CDR3 coding sequence is TGTGCCAGCAGTCAACAGGGGACTGAAGCTTTCTTT.

In its sample, this clonotype was seen many times. The rearrangement uses TRBV14 and TRBJ2-2, with D tentatively TRBD2 (5 bases). Germline values: CDR1 SGHDN, CDR2 FVKESK. V was shortened by 2 bases and J by 1 base, with 11 bases between the two germline ends. This CDR3 contains 16 residues. This chain's CDR3 is CASSQRRTLNTGELFF. The CDR3 bases are TGTGCCAGCAGCCAAAGGCGGACTTTGAACACCGGGGAGCTGTTTTTT. The complete variable domain, with remaining parts taken from reference TRBV14 and TRBJ2-2, reads EAGVTQFPSHSVIEKGQTVTLRCDPISGHDNLYWYRRVMGKEIKFLLHFVKESKQDESGMPNNRFLAERTGGTYSTLKVQPAELEDSGVYFCASSQRRTLNTGELFFGEGSRLTVL.

This clonotype was detected ten times or more. The V call is TRBV20-1, the J call TRBJ1-1; D is unclear. V was clipped by 5 bases and J by 0 bases, with 13 bases between them. CDR1 is DFQATT and CDR2 is SNEGSKA in the germline V gene (reference sequence). The CDR3 covers 14 residues. In DNA, the CDR3 is TGCAGTGCTCCAGATGCCCTGATGAACACTGAAGCTTTCTTT. It is translated as CSAPDALMNTEAFF.

The V gene is TRBV20-1, the J gene TRBJ2-3, with TRBD1 matching over 9 bases. Germline trimming cut 6 bases from V and 4 bases from J; bases unmatched to any gene: 5. The CDR3 is 13 residues long. Germline CDR1 and CDR2: DFQATT and SNEGSKA (reference sequence). The CDR3, as DNA: TGCAGTGCCCCGACAGGGGGATCAGATACGCAGTATTTT. This translates into CSAPTGGSDTQYF.

This clonotype has ten or more counts. This chain uses TRBV6-5 with TRBJ2-1; D not certain. The CDR3 has 13 amino acids. CDR1 and CDR2 (germline): MNHEY, SVGAGI. V lost 8 bases to trimming and J lost 3 bases, with 11 bases between them. CDR3 amino acids: CASSYRVYNEQFF. The CDR3 coding sequence is TGTGCCAGCTCGTACAGAGTCTACAATGAGCAGTTCTTC.

The DNA for the CDR3 is TGTGCCAGCACTTTTTGGGGACTAGGCAGCGGGGAGCTGTTTTTT. Protein: CASTFWGLGSGELFF. The chain is built from TRBV27 and TRBJ2-2; 8 bases match TRBD2. The V segment lost 7 bases and the J segment 7 bases; nucleotides outside the gene matches: 11. There are 15 residues in the CDR3. Germline-derived CDR1 and CDR2 are MNHEY and SMNVEV (reference sequence).

This clonotype was observed many times. The chain uses TRBV20-1 and TRBJ2-3; tentatively, D is TRBD1 (6 bases). CDR1 and CDR2 from the germline V gene are DFQATT and SNEGSKA (reference sequence). Between the trimmed V and J ends, which lost 0 bases and 1 base, there was a span of 8 bases. The CDR3 extends over 14 amino acids. In DNA form, the CDR3 reads TGCAGTGCTAGAGATGGACAGCGCACAGATACGCAGTATTTT. It is translated as CSARDGQRTDTQYF.

Regarding this clonotype: This could be a read error, since a much larger clone is one nucleotide away. The chain carries TRBV25-1 and TRBJ1-1; 7 bases are a match to TRBD1. CDR1 and CDR2 from the germline V gene are MGHDK and SYGVNS. This CDR3 comprises 16 residues. V shed 3 bases and J 9 bases; nucleotides not matched to a gene: 16. CDR3 in amino acids: CASSDPPGQKRTKAFF. CDR3 nucleotide sequence: TGTGCCAGCAGTGACCCCCCGGGACAGAAAAGGACTAAAGCTTTCTTT. Using reference TRBV25-1 and TRBJ1-1 for the parts outside the CDR3, the full variable domain is EADIYQTPRYLVIGTGKKITLECSQTMGHDKMYWYQQDPGMELHLIHYSYGVNSTEKGDLSSESTVSRIRTEHFPLTLESARPSHTSQYLCASSDPPGQKRTKAFFGQGTRLTVV.

This clonotype has only a few counts. V is TRBV11-3 and J is TRBJ2-3; 8 bases line up with TRBD1. The CDR3 runs to 14 residues. Germline CDR1 is SGHNT and CDR2 is YENEEA. The trim removed 4 bases at V and 5 bases at J, leaving 5 bases unmatched. This chain's CDR3 is CASSSGQGGDTQYF. The CDR3 DNA is TGTGCCAGCAGCTCAGGACAGGGAGGAGATACGCAGTATTTT.

The genes are TRBV5-4 and TRBJ2-3; D is undetermined. Trimming took 0 bases from V and 5 from J, leaving 7 bases between them. Germline V CDR1 and CDR2: SGHNT, YYREEE (reference sequence). CDR3 length: 13 amino acids. The CDR3 nucleotides are TGTGCCAGCAGCTTGGCCATAGGAGATACGCAGTATTTT. Residues: CASSLAIGDTQYF.

This clonotype was picked up a small number of times. This chain joins TRBV12-3 or TRBV12-4 and TRBJ1-3; 7 bases agree with TRBD1. Trimming cost V 6 bases and J 8 bases; bases outside gene matches: 10. This CDR3 spans 14 amino acids. As DNA, the CDR3 is TGTGCCAGCAGACGGACAGGCTCTAAGGACACCATATATTTT. Translating gives CASRRTGSKDTIYF.

The CDR3 bases are TGTGCCAGCAGTTATGACAGGACTGGAAACACCATATATTTT. Its translation: CASSYDRTGNTIYF. The chain combines TRBV6-5 with TRBJ1-3; TRBD1 is a possible D gene (6 bases). Trimming removed 3 bases from V and 2 bases from J, with 8 bases in between. CDR1 and CDR2 (germline): MNHEY, SVGAGI. The CDR3 covers 14 residues.

Worth noting for this clonotype: An end of the junction differs from the germline gene, which may be a read error. The chain recombines TRBV9 with TRBJ2-1; 11 bases fit TRBD2. Looked up from germline, CDR1 is SGDLS and CDR2 is YYNGEE. This CDR3 has 10 amino acids. The CDR3 sequence is CASSGTSGQF. In DNA form, the CDR3 reads TGTGCCAGCTCCGGGACTAGCGGACAATTC.

This clonotype was observed a handful of times. This chain connects TRBV28 to TRBJ1-5, with 8 bases matching TRBD1. Germline V lookup: CDR1 MDHEN, CDR2 SYDVKM. The CDR3 consists of 15 residues. The ends lost 6 bases at V and 4 bases at J; junction bases unmatched: 8. The CDR3 region is CASSLRTGRNQPQHF. In DNA, the CDR3 is TGTGCCAGCAGCCTCAGGACAGGGAGGAATCAGCCCCAGCATTTT.

This clonotype has a count of ten or more. The chain has TRBV25-1 and TRBJ2-7; D is tentatively TRBD1 or TRBD2 (5 bases each). Germline CDR1 MGHDK, CDR2 SYGVNS. V was cut by 3 bases and J by 0 bases, with 12 bases left in between. The CDR3 covers 15 residues. As DNA, the CDR3 is TGTGCCAGCAGTGAGCCCGGGGCTAGCTCCTACGAGCAGTACTTC. Its translation is CASSEPGASSYEQYF.

The J gene is TRBJ2-5, the V gene TRBV20-1, with 7 bases identical to TRBD2. Germline V gene lookup returns CDR1 DFQATT and CDR2 SNEGSKA (reference sequence). The ends lost 0 bases at V and 2 bases at J; junction bases unmatched: 3. The CDR3 sequence is 14 residues long. CDR3 protein: CSARDFSGQETQYF. CDR3 nucleotides: TGCAGTGCTAGAGATTTTAGCGGGCAAGAGACCCAGTACTTC.

This clonotype appeared a single time. The chain combines TRBV7-2 with TRBJ2-2; 7 bases are shared with TRBD1. V lost 5 bases, J lost 9 bases, and 9 bases stayed unmatched. The CDR3 totals 14 residues. Germline lookup yields CDR1 SGHTA and CDR2 FQGNSA. CDR3 in amino acids: CASSADRVVRELFF. As DNA, the CDR3 is TGTGCCAGCAGCGCCGACAGGGTTGTCCGGGAGCTGTTTTTT.

This clonotype was detected once. The chain is built from TRBV6-6 and TRBJ1-4, with TRBD1 identical over 7 bases. Per germline, CDR1 MNHNY and CDR2 SVGAGI (reference sequence). This CDR3 contains 15 residues. The trim removed 4 bases at V and 10 bases at J, leaving 12 bases unmatched. As DNA, the CDR3 is TGTGCCAGCAGTTTGATTACAGGGGTTGCTGTAAAACTGTTTTTT. Its translation: CASSLITGVAVKLFF.

This clonotype was seen ten or more times. The J gene is TRBJ2-7, the V gene TRBV7-2; TRBD1 matches 10 bases. The germline V gene has CDR1 SGHTA and CDR2 FQGNSA. This CDR3 contains 16 residues. Trimming at V came to 5 bases and at J to 4 bases, leaving 11 bases not matched to a gene. The CDR3 DNA follows: TGTGCCAGCAGCCCGAATCCGGGACAGGGGTTGTACGAGCAGTACTTC. Translated: CASSPNPGQGLYEQYF.